Each of the 19 T cell receptor beta chains below was sequenced from the same sample in a study of shared clonotypes between healthy human individuals. Profiled with immunoSEQ multiplex PCR; TCRdb holds only in-frame clones, not every one. Altogether about 1.5 million clones are present, 95% to 99% being singletons, with the ten largest covering about 0.4%. Sample: naive CD4+ T cells sorted from blood. The subset: CD45RA+ positively selected. The receptors originated from a man aged 25-40 years in good health.

Turning to this clone: Other DNA sequences from this sample encode an identical CDR3 as well. In DNA, the CDR3 is TGTGCCAGCAGTGTGGTTCGCGAGACCCAGTACTTC. As protein: CASSVVRETQYF. This rearrangement joins TRBV2 to TRBJ2-5; no reliable D call. The CDR3 spans 12 residues. The germline V gene has CDR1 SNHLY and CDR2 FYNNEI. V was clipped by 4 bases and J by 5 bases, with 8 bases between them.

The gene calls are TRBV5-6 and TRBJ2-2; D unresolved. Germline-derived CDR1 and CDR2 are SGHDT and YYEEEE. Trimming cost V 0 bases and J 1 base, with 7 bases left between them. The CDR3 loop spans 15 amino acids. The CDR3, as DNA: TGTGCCAGCAGCTTGGGGCAGGTGAACACCGGGGAGCTGTTTTTT. Translation: CASSLGQVNTGELFF. Using reference TRBV5-6 and TRBJ2-2 for the parts outside the CDR3, the full variable domain is DAGVTQSPTHLIKTRGQQVTLRCSPKSGHDTVSWYQQALGQGPQFIFQYYEEEERQRGNFPDRFSGHQFPNYSSELNVNALLLGDSALYLCASSLGQVNTGELFFGEGSRLTVL.

The chain carries TRBV18 and TRBJ2-5; D not certain. CDR1 KGHSH and CDR2 LQKENI come from the germline V gene. Trimming shortened V by 3 bases and J by 4 bases, and 6 bases separated the two germline ends. The CDR3 spans 12 residues. DNA of the CDR3: TGTGCCAGCTCACCTAACAGAGAGACCCAGTACTTC. Translation: CASSPNRETQYF.

This clone was recorded only once. The chain carries TRBV7-2 and TRBJ2-7; D remains ambiguous. Germline assignment: CDR1 SGHTA and CDR2 FQGNSA. The CDR3 is 15 amino acids. Trimming shortened V by 4 bases and J by 2 bases, and 15 bases separated the two germline ends. As DNA, the CDR3 is TGTGCCAGCAGCTACAGAGCAGGCTTAACCTACGAGCAGTACTTC. Amino acid sequence: CASSYRAGLTYEQYF.

The gene calls are TRBV11-3 and TRBJ2-5; maybe TRBD1 (7 bases). Trimming took 0 bases from V and 5 from J, leaving 13 bases between them. The length of the CDR3 is 15 residues. Per the germline V gene, CDR1 is SGHNT and CDR2 is YENEEA. CDR3 protein: CASSLEGGGTETQYF. The CDR3 nucleotides are TGTGCCAGCAGCTTAGAAGGGGGCGGGACGGAGACCCAGTACTTC. The full variable domain, with the rest looked up from reference TRBV11-3 and TRBJ2-5, is EAGVVQSPRYKIIEKKQPVAFWCNPISGHNTLYWYLQNLGQGPELLIRYENEEAVDDSQLPKDRFSAERLKGVDSTLKIQPAELGDSAVYLCASSLEGGGTETQYFGPGTRLLVL.

This chain links TRBV28 with TRBJ1-1; possible D gene TRBD1, 5 bases. Trimming removed 6 bases at V and 3 bases at J, with 26 bases between. The CDR3 is made up of 18 amino acids. Germline assignment: CDR1 MDHEN and CDR2 SYDVKM. CDR3 in amino acids: CASRPLLPTGPWDTEAFF. Here the CDR3 DNA reads TGTGCCAGCAGACCCCTCCTCCCGACGGGGCCCTGGGACACTGAAGCTTTCTTT.

This rearrangement joins TRBV9 to TRBJ2-5; D is undetermined. The CDR3 extends over 11 amino acids. The germline gives CDR1 SGDLS, CDR2 YYNGEE. V was shortened by 4 bases and J by 7 bases, with 8 bases between the two germline ends. CDR3 DNA: TGTGCCAGCAGCCCCGGCGTGACCCAGTACTTC. It specifies CASSPGVTQYF.

V is TRBV7-2 and J is TRBJ2-7; no definite D call. V lost 1 base to trimming and J lost 5 bases, with 9 bases between them. Germline V lookup: CDR1 SGHTA, CDR2 FQGNSA. The CDR3 is 13 residues long. The CDR3 bases are TGTGCCAGCAGCTTAGGCCCATTTAACGAGCAGTACTTC. Amino acid sequence: CASSLGPFNEQYF.

The chain uses TRBV2 and TRBJ2-7; 8 nucleotides line up with TRBD1. V trimming: 6 bases; J trimming: 0 bases; junction bases outside the gene matches: 4. Germline V gene lookup returns CDR1 SNHLY and CDR2 FYNNEI. The CDR3 is 14 amino acids. The CDR3 is CASRVRGLSYEQYF. CDR3 sequence (DNA): TGTGCCAGCAGGGTCAGGGGGCTCTCCTACGAGCAGTACTTC. Full variable domain (remainder filled in from reference TRBV2 and TRBJ2-7): EPEVTQTPSHQVTQMGQEVILRCVPISNHLYFYWYRQILGQKVEFLVSFYNNEISEKSEIFDDQFSVERPDGSNFTLKIRSTKLEDSAMYFCASRVRGLSYEQYFGPGTRLTVT.

The chain combines TRBV10-3 with TRBJ1-1, with D possibly matching TRBD1 (6 bases). Germline assignment: CDR1 ENHRY and CDR2 SYGVKD. With 2 bases removed from V and 6 bases from J, the gap between germline ends came to 13 bases. This CDR3 comprises 14 residues. CDR3 residues: CAISEQGGGSEAFF. CDR3 in DNA: TGTGCCATCAGTGAGCAAGGGGGTGGATCTGAAGCTTTCTTT.

The rearrangement joins TRBV7-9 to TRBJ2-7, with TRBD1 identical over 9 bases. The CDR3 is 14 residues long. Germline V gives CDR1 SEHNR, CDR2 FQNEAQ (reference sequence). The V and J ends lost 5 bases and 4 bases, in that order; junction bases with no gene match: 6. CDR3 amino acids: CASSPGTGQYEQYF. Here the CDR3 DNA reads TGTGCCAGCAGCCCCGGGACAGGGCAATACGAGCAGTACTTC.

The chain uses TRBV5-1 and TRBJ2-7; D is undetermined. Per the germline V gene, CDR1 is SGHRS and CDR2 is YFSETQ. The CDR3 contains 15 residues. The germline V and J ends were trimmed by 0 bases and 2 bases, with 12 bases remaining between them. CDR3 region: CASSLGGSKTYEQYF. The CDR3 DNA reads TGCGCCAGCAGCTTGGGAGGTAGTAAAACCTACGAGCAGTACTTC.

This chain links TRBV10-1 with TRBJ1-4; 9 bases are a match to TRBD1. This CDR3 has 16 residues. V lost 4 bases and J lost 0; bases outside the gene matches: 3. Germline CDR1 and CDR2: WNHNN and SYGVQD (reference sequence). The CDR3 is CASSAGQGATNEKLFF. The CDR3 DNA reads as TGCGCCAGCAGTGCGGGACAGGGTGCAACTAATGAAAAACTGTTTTTT.

This clone was detected only once. The J gene is TRBJ2-3, the V gene TRBV19, with D perhaps matching TRBD1 or TRBD2 (5 bases each). Germline loops: CDR1 LNHDA, CDR2 SQIVND (reference sequence). V lost 7 bases and J 6 bases, leaving 17 bases between the germline ends. The CDR3 totals 14 residues. The CDR3 sequence: CASKRGTERDTQYF. The CDR3 DNA sequence: TGTGCCAGTAAGAGGGGAACCGAGAGGGATACGCAGTATTTT. Full variable domain (remainder filled in from reference TRBV19 and TRBJ2-3): DGGITQSPKYLFRKEGQNVTLSCEQNLNHDAMYWYRQDPGQGLRLIYYSQIVNDFQKGDIAEGYSVSREKKESFPLTVTSAQKNPTAFYLCASKRGTERDTQYFGPGTRLTVL.

The V and J genes are TRBV5-1 and TRBJ2-1; 12 nucleotides agree with TRBD2. Germline V lookup: CDR1 SGHRS, CDR2 YFSETQ. Trimming at V came to 4 bases and at J to 6 bases, leaving 5 bases not matched to a gene. This CDR3 is built from 15 residues. The CDR3 nucleotides read TGCGCCAGCAGCAACGGGACTAGCGGGCCCAATGAGCAGTTCTTC. It specifies CASSNGTSGPNEQFF. Complete variable domain (other parts from reference TRBV5-1 and TRBJ2-1): KAGVTQTPRYLIKTRGQQVTLSCSPISGHRSVSWYQQTPGQGLQFLFEYFSETQRNKGNFPGRFSGRQFSNSRSEMNVSTLELGDSALYLCASSNGTSGPNEQFFGPGTRLTVL.

J is TRBJ1-3 and V is TRBV14, with D perhaps matching TRBD1 (6 bases). The germline V and J ends were trimmed by 5 bases and 4 bases, with 9 bases remaining between them. Germline V gene lookup returns CDR1 SGHDN and CDR2 FVKESK. The CDR3 contains 13 residues. CDR3 region: CASSSGAGNTIYF. The CDR3, as DNA: TGTGCCAGCAGCTCAGGGGCAGGAAACACCATATATTTT.

The J gene is TRBJ2-1, the V gene TRBV11-3; 9 bases fit TRBD2. This CDR3 is built from 17 residues. Unmatched junction bases numbered 5, after V lost 1 base and J lost 1 base. Germline V lookup: CDR1 SGHNT, CDR2 YENEEA. The CDR3 is CASSLGTLAGSYNEQFF. The CDR3 coding sequence is TGTGCCAGCAGCTTAGGAACCCTAGCGGGATCCTACAATGAGCAGTTCTTC.

This chain uses TRBV5-1 with TRBJ2-3; D ambiguous. Germline V lookup: CDR1 SGHRS, CDR2 YFSETQ. The CDR3 covers 15 residues. Trimming cost V 1 base and J 1 base, with 10 bases left between them. The CDR3 is CASSLFGRGTDTQYF. The DNA of the CDR3 is TGCGCCAGCAGCTTGTTTGGCAGAGGCACAGATACGCAGTATTTT.

The rearrangement links TRBV7-9 to TRBJ2-7, with 10 bases fitting TRBD2. V was clipped by 0 bases and J by 6 bases; unmatched bases: 8. From germline, CDR1 is SEHNR and CDR2 FQNEAQ (reference sequence). The CDR3 runs to 16 residues. CDR3 protein: CASSLAGTSVSREQYF. CDR3 DNA sequence: TGTGCCAGCAGCTTAGCCGGGACTAGCGTGTCACGCGAGCAGTACTTC.